A selection of T cell receptor beta chains follows, all from one sample in a study of early T cells in non-severe SARS-CoV-2 infection. MiXCR, run by TCRdb on the 5' RACE reads, gives a single entry per CDR3 protein. This table has approximately 52,000 distinct CDR3 sequences, over 7% appearing once. Sample: whole blood. The receptors come from an adult who was a healthcare worker with PCR-confirmed SARS-CoV-2 infection or an uninfected control (not recorded which). CDR3s include the opening cysteine and the closing phenylalanine or tryptophan. Clone size appears in some rows only: once, few, many, or a class for an expanded clone.

clone_size j_call v_call cdr3_aa
many TRBJ2-7 TRBV3-1 CASGTANSYEQYF
NA TRBJ2-3 TRBV5-1 CASSLVSGKDTQYF
many TRBJ2-1 TRBV4-1 CASSQERDPNRRNEQFF
NA TRBJ1-4 TRBV10-2 CASSSPGVNEKLFF
many TRBJ1-2 TRBV19 CASSIDQGTGYYGYTF
many TRBJ2-1 TRBV4-2 CASSQVTSGGYEQFF
many TRBJ2-1 TRBV4-1 CASSQGPAGAEYNEQFF
NA TRBJ2-3 TRBV18 CASSPLAGGTPDTQYF
NA TRBJ2-7 TRBV6-5 CASSTGLADYEQYF
NA TRBJ2-7 TRBV30 CAWRTFVDRNAYEQYF